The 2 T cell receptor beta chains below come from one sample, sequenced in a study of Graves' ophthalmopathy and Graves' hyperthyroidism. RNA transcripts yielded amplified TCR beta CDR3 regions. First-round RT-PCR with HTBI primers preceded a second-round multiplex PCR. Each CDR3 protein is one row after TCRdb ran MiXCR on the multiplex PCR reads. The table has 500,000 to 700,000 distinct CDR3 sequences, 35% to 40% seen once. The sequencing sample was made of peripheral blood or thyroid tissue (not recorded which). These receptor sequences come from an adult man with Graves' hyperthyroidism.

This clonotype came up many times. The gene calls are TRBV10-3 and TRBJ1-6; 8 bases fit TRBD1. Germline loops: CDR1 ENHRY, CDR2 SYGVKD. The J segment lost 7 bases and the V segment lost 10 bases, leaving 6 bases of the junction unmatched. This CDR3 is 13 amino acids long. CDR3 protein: CATGTGMNSPLHF. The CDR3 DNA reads TGTGCCACCGGGACAGGAATGAATTCACCCCTCCACTTT.

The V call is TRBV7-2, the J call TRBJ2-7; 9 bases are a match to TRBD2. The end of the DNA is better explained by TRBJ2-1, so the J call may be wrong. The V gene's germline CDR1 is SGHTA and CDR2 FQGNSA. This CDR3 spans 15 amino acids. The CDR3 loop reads CASSLRGRADVEQFF. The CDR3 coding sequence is TGTGCCAGCAGCTTACGCGGGAGGGCCGATGTTGAGCAGTTCTTC.